A selection of T cell receptor beta chains follows, all from one sample in a study of identical twins. In TCRdb, the 5' RACE reads were re-called with MiXCR into one record per CDR3 protein. The sample holds around 960,000 distinct CDR3 sequences, roughly an eighth seen once. Separately, the same data were catalogued under a study of yellow fever vaccine responses in identical twins.

Material for sequencing was PBMCs. These receptors were collected from a woman aged 18-29 years in good health. CDR3s leave out the opening cysteine and the closing phenylalanine or tryptophan.

V | CDR3
TRBV5-1 | ASSLEIGGANEQF
TRBV2 | ASRRLASETQY
TRBV2 | ASSGSSTQY
TRBV28 | ASRTSGDTQY
TRBV20-1 | SAKLVSGTEAF
TRBV5-4 | ASSLGLWQKTNTGELF
TRBV20-1 | SASRNWPGQGLEQF
TRBV7-2 | ASSSQGASSYNEQF
TRBV5-5 | ASSTGQGGYNEQF
TRBV2 | ATPRRQGGKANYGYT
TRBV6-5 | ASSYGGTAGETQY
TRBV12-3/TRBV12-4 | ASTPVDRSYNEQF
TRBV12-3/TRBV12-4 | ASSPGTSSVNEQF
TRBV6-1 | ASSASGRAFGETQY
TRBV7-9 | ASSIGQSVDGYT
TRBV11-3 | ASSLDWGQGSTDTQY
TRBV20-1 | SARESGGFSTDTQY
TRBV5-1 | ASSPGQGRDIQY
TRBV7-6 | ASSSGTVIAKNIQY
TRBV7-9 | ASSLSSLSQF
TRBV7-8 | ASSLPPQGFSGANVLT
TRBV19 | ASSIPGNPGGGELF
TRBV12-3/TRBV12-4 | ASSLDLNHNTEAF
TRBV20-1 | SARVTGEGEAF
TRBV6-5 | ASSYRRGGSLTQY
TRBV7-9 | ASSLSHRRAYNEQF
TRBV12-3/TRBV12-4 | TSSFGKREVGETQY
TRBV2 | ASGPAGDSTDTQY
TRBV20-1 | SARLPGGTEAF
TRBV4-2 | ASPDRPTLYGLAGKETQY
TRBV2 | AQRGDRLSAGNTIY
TRBV12-3/TRBV12-4 | ASSGTSGRTGELF
TRBV12-5 | ASGLVVGTADTQY
TRBV29-1 | SGQTGDSNQPQH
TRBV12-3/TRBV12-4 | ASSLSSGNEKLF
TRBV9 | ASSALEY
TRBV12-3/TRBV12-4 | ASIGVGNTEAF
TRBV20-1 | SARPSLARGSLDTQY
TRBV4-1 | ASSRILQETQY
TRBV5-1 | ASSLGNGVNEQF